This TCR beta chain was sequenced during a study of cytomegalovirus exposure and HLA in healthy donors (dated by TCRdb to about 2017). In the study overall: In an earlier analysis of approximately 640 of the donors, about 260 Gb of sequence data and just under 120 million unique TCR beta sequences from about 190 million T cells were reported. Approximately 330 gigabases of sequencing data and around 88 million unique TCR sequences made up an early release that covered some 640 HLA-typed donors. Among the approximately 420 genotyped donors, approximately 81% belonged to the genetic ancestry cluster associated with self-reported Caucasian donors. The study aimed to test whether cataloging public T cell receptors could reveal signatures of past pathogen exposure. Using immunosequencing, the study profiled T cell repertoires from about 620 subjects and related those repertoires to cytomegalovirus serostatus. A separate validation cohort of roughly 130 different subjects was used in addition to the approximately 640-subject first cohort. The study combined high-throughput TCR immunosequencing, statistical association of individual TCRs with disease status, and machine learning to predict cytomegalovirus infection status. To study patterns of TCR occurrence, a later analysis re-analyzed previously published TCR beta repertoires from several hundred donors and added high-resolution HLA genotyping. In the later analysis, no new phenotypic data were used to find candidate immune exposures; instead, reliance was placed on TCR beta sequences and their occurrence across donors. An earlier analysis of around 580 of the donors used high-throughput TCR beta sequencing to judge whether each TCR beta V gene segment behaved as functional or pseudogenic. Donor age, sex, ethnicity and CMV serostatus were collected together with the repertoire data. In a later genetic analysis, genome-wide SNP genotypes for about 65% of the roughly 670 donors were used, and that subset was treated as a discovery cohort. Every repertoire in the discovery cohort had been generated on one and the same sequencing platform. HLA typing included class I and class II loci at four-digit resolution. The number of donors typed differed by locus, with 629-630 for A, B, C, DRB1 and DQB1, approximately 500 for DQA1, 606 for DPA1, and 400 to 490 for DPB1. Roughly five DR-DQ haplotypes were handled as single units for association and clustering because linkage in the cohort was strong. Among roughly 400 genotyped donors of the cohort, an average of 235,054 unique TCR beta nucleotide sequences were sequenced per donor, roughly 18% of them non-productive.

A note on this clone: There is no known antigen for this receptor. No much larger clone is present one base from it, and per-base qualities are unavailable.

The investigation overall reported the following: A later analysis found that HLA-associated TCR beta chains were more clonally expanded and had lower generation probabilities than equally common non-associated chains. A later genetic analysis associated a missense DCLRE1C variant with V-gene and J-gene trimming of TCR beta chains, and an independent cohort replicated the association. A later analysis reported that several top co-occurrence clusters appeared linked to parvovirus B19, influenza, CMV and Epstein-Barr virus. For the cohort, immune exposure information was limited to CMV serostatus. Compared with the 666-donor mean, donors in an Asian-associated ancestry cluster had fewer N-insertions in productive TCRs, according to a later genetic analysis. When HLA alleles, especially DR and DQ, strongly co-occurred, TCR associations were difficult to assign to individual alleles. The sequencing pipeline was judged likely to have produced a cluster of highly shared sequence variants as a technical artifact. In a later analysis, most CMV-associated TCR beta chains were found to appear HLA-restricted, with HLA associations seemingly driven largely by CMV exposure. In both the original and validation cohorts, the classifier was reported to diagnose cytomegalovirus status with high specificity and sensitivity. The authors suggested that the approach could potentially be generalized to other disease states and immunological phenotypes. A further reported finding was that TCR beta sequences accurately predicted the HLA-A and HLA-B alleles for most subjects in the first cohort. In a later analysis, TCR association rates were found to vary across HLA loci, with the most associated TCRs seen for DRB1 alleles and the fewest for HLA-C alleles. The study listed 150 to 200 TCR beta chains as associated with cytomegalovirus. HLA typing was unavailable for some donors at each locus, so association tests used only the typed subset. A later analysis associated about 17,000 TCR beta sequences with specific HLA alleles at a false discovery rate of 0.05. While some public TCRs were present in many individuals, most TCR sequences turned up only very rarely across donors. In an earlier analysis of around 500 of the donors, most TCR beta V segments appeared in productive rearrangements about 87% or about 30% of the time, broadly matching IMGT annotations. In this cohort, only TCR beta chains were sequenced, and detectable features were limited by the absence of alpha or paired-chain data. Linkage disequilibrium might explain the correlated functional status among segregating V segments, but an unknown experimental factor could not be excluded. Because counts were too low, some 17 rarely observed V segments, including chromosome 9 orphons, were left out of the earlier analysis of some 640 of the donors. Sequencing depth was assumed to be roughly uniform across donors in the presence/absence analyses, though that assumption may not hold. Some IMGT-functional V segments, including TRBV6-2 and TRBV6-3, could not be told apart with the 87-base-pair reads, so those segments were excluded. A few of the identified cytomegalovirus-associated TCR beta chains were confirmed in vitro to be specific for cytomegalovirus antigens.

In total, about 650 healthy bone marrow donors made up the cohort. At the time of sampling, all cohort members were nominally healthy, though unrecorded immune exposures were likely present. The donor was CMV seropositive and belonged to the group of 250 to 300 seropositive cohort members. Each donor provided a peripheral blood sample, and peripheral blood mononuclear cells were used for TCR beta sequencing. Genomic DNA was extracted from the blood cell samples with the Qiagen DNeasy Blood Extraction Kit. CDR3 length: 15 amino acids, cysteine to phenylalanine. Of all the DNA, just the CDR3 is kept, 45 bases in frame from base 1. V trim: 4 bases; J trim: 3 bases; unmatched bases: 6. From a lookup of the germline V gene (reference sequence), CDR1 and CDR2 are MNHEY and SMNVEV. Receptor libraries were prepared by the immunoSEQ multiplex PCR assay. For the multiplex PCR, a mixture combining 60 forward primers for TCR Vbeta segments and 13 reverse primers for TCR Jbeta segments was used. The CDR3 region of rearranged TCR beta genes was amplified from genomic DNA by a multiplex PCR assay. Amplified TCR beta libraries were sequenced as 87-base-pair reads on the Illumina HiSeq System. As for how the authors treated the data: A later analysis tallied around 80 million unique TCR beta chains across the 660 or so repertoires, and approximately 11 million of those chains were shared by two or more donors. Raw reads were error-corrected and collapsed into unique sequences with a nearest-neighbor algorithm that merged closely related sequences to remove PCR and sequencing errors. CDR3 sequences were aligned to IMGT reference sequences to assign V, D and J gene segments. For a sequence to be retained, at least a six-nucleotide match to both a V gene segment and a J gene segment was required. Rearrangements were called productive when the CDR3 lacked stop codons and stayed in frame with V and J; all others were non-productive. CDR3 was defined according to IMGT convention as the region running from the second conserved V-encoded cysteine to the conserved J-encoded phenylalanine. In an earlier analysis of roughly 580 of the donors, sequences lacking an unambiguous match to a single V gene segment were excluded. An earlier analysis of 587 of the donors classified V segments as functional when productive rearrangements were above 56.7% and as segregating when the standard deviation between donors was above 5%. A statistical classification framework was built for diagnosing cytomegalovirus status from the catalog of TCR beta chain sequences. A later analysis assigned V and J genes by comparing TCR nucleotide sequences with IMGT/GENE-DB human TR gene sequences. In a later analysis, CDR3 sequences and most-parsimonious VDJ recombination scenarios were assigned using the TCRdist pipeline. In a later analysis, every TCR beta chain was defined by the combination of its CDR3 amino acid sequence and its V-gene family, and reads without a unique V-gene family were dropped. As a way to deal with suspected cross-contamination and a sequencing artifact, a later analysis dropped approximately 570 nucleotide sequences that were highly shared and had low generation probability. In a later analysis, a clonal expansion index was calculated for each public chain from normalized within-repertoire ranks of inferred template counts. In a later analysis, generation probabilities were computed with a VDJ recombination model fitted to out-of-frame rearrangements, and the resulting probabilities were checked against IGoR. Hypergeometric tests were used in a later analysis to score TCR-TCR, TCR-HLA and TCR-CMV co-occurrence, with a repertoire-size bias correction applied to the TCR pairs. In a later analysis, false discovery rates were estimated by permuting HLA or CMV assignments 20 times. In a later analysis, co-occurring TCRs were grouped using DBSCAN, with TCRdist sequence similarity added in when clustering inside HLA-allele-positive subsets. Co-occurrence clustering excluded repertoires with fewer than 30,000 or more than 120,000 public chains, plus five with anomalous nucleotide sharing. Held by TCRdb, this immuneACCESS table contains in-frame sequences only and omits some clones. Under half of the omission traces to an unresolved V gene where checked; the cause of the rest is unknown. Clone size and V and J calls were adopted from that table, with D and trimming inferred from the DNA. For this sample the table gives about 130,000 clones, of which 83% were detected only once. Approximately 3.8% of the sample is in the top ten clones.

Material for sequencing was PBMCs. The sequence links TRBV27 to TRBJ1-1; TRBD1 lines up with 9 middle nucleotides. The clonotype originates from a woman between 40 and 50 years old in good health and CMV-seropositive. The CDR3 loop reads CASSSPDRGDTEAFF. In nucleotides, the sequence is TGTGCCAGCAGTTCCCCGGACAGGGGCGACACTGAAGCTTTCTTT.